The 27 T cell receptor beta chains listed next were all sequenced from one sample in a study of post-analysis software for immune sequencing data. Study-wide results and caveats: Compared with controls, patients had more of about 5 TRBV segments, including TRBV5-6, TRBV5-1 and TRBV20-1.

These TCRs are of unknown antigen specificity. Every TCR beta cDNA library bore unique molecular identifiers. TCRdb called the PCR reads again in MiXCR, with one record for every CDR3 protein. The sample carries 820,000 or so distinct CDR3 sequences, around 53% recorded once. What was sequenced was blood. These receptors were obtained from a girl under 18 with multiple sclerosis.

The rearrangement joins TRBV25-1 to TRBJ2-5, with D possibly being TRBD2 (5 bases). The V end lost 2 bases, the J end lost 5 bases, and 15 bases lay between the germline ends. This CDR3 comprises 15 residues. Germline V gene sequence: CDR1 MGHDK, CDR2 SYGVNS. The DNA of the CDR3 is TGTGCCAGCAGTGAACGGAGGACGGCGGAGGAGACCCAGTACTTC. It codes for CASSERRTAEETQYF.

This clonotype was seen a handful of times. The chain recombines TRBV2 with TRBJ2-7, with D maybe TRBD1 (5 bases). There are 14 residues in the CDR3. In germline, CDR1 is SNHLY, CDR2 FYNNEI. V was pared by 1 base and J by 5 bases, with 12 bases between. For the CDR3, the DNA is TGTGCCAGCAGTGAAGGTCTAGAAGGGGACGAGCAGTACTTC. Encoded protein: CASSEGLEGDEQYF.

This clonotype has more than one count but fewer than ten. The rearrangement joins TRBV7-9 to TRBJ2-1, with TRBD2 matching over 10 bases. Germline V gene lookup returns CDR1 SEHNR and CDR2 FQNEAQ (reference sequence). V dropped 6 bases and J dropped 2; count of bases not matched to a gene: 10. The CDR3 covers 17 residues. This CDR3 is CASSLFGGLAAYNEQFF. The CDR3 nucleotides read TGTGCCAGCAGTCTCTTCGGCGGACTAGCGGCCTACAATGAGCAGTTCTTC.

This clonotype was picked up a small number of times. The rearrangement uses TRBV6-4 and TRBJ2-1, with D possibly called TRBD1 or TRBD2 (7 bases each). In germline, CDR1 is MRHNA, CDR2 SNTAGT. This CDR3 spans 14 amino acids. Trimming cost V 3 bases and J 7 bases, with 13 bases left between them. CDR3 nucleotides: TGTGCCAGCAGTGAGCAGGGGGGGGGAAATGAGCAGTTCTTC. Its translation: CASSEQGGGNEQFF.

The V call is TRBV27, the J call TRBJ2-7; a weak D match, TRBD1 (6 bases). This CDR3 contains 15 residues. The V gene lost 5 bases and the J gene lost 3 bases, with 17 bases spanning the gap. The germline V gene encodes CDR1 MNHEY and CDR2 SMNVEV (reference sequence). The CDR3 DNA reads as TGTGCCAGCAGTGGCCAACCCGGACAGAGCTACGAGCAGTACTTC. Protein sequence: CASSGQPGQSYEQYF.

The chain links TRBV12-5 to TRBJ2-5, with 9 bases identical to TRBD2. The CDR3 has 14 residues. Germline V gene data show CDR1 as LGHNT and CDR2 as FRNRAP. The J segment lost 2 bases and the V segment lost 9 bases, leaving 7 bases of the junction unmatched. CDR3 loop: CASHQREEQETQYF. DNA for the CDR3: TGTGCTAGCCACCAGCGGGAGGAGCAAGAGACCCAGTACTTC.

The genes are TRBV7-9 and TRBJ2-3; 7 nucleotides line up with TRBD2. Trimming at V came to 5 bases and at J to 2 bases, leaving 7 bases not matched to a gene. The CDR3 sequence is 15 residues long. Germline lookup yields CDR1 SEHNR and CDR2 FQNEAQ (reference sequence). CDR3 in amino acids: CASSGSGANTDTQYF. CDR3 nucleotide sequence: TGTGCCAGCAGCGGAAGCGGGGCTAACACAGATACGCAGTATTTT.

The chain couples TRBV5-1 to TRBJ1-2, with TRBD1 identical over 7 bases. Germline lookup yields CDR1 SGHRS and CDR2 YFSETQ. J gave up 8 bases and V 2 bases, and 6 bases lay outside the gene matches. CDR3 length equals 13 residues. The CDR3 region is CASSFGQAGGYTF. The CDR3 nucleotides read TGCGCCAGCAGCTTCGGACAGGCCGGGGGCTACACCTTC.

This clonotype has ten or more counts. The chain carries TRBV9 and TRBJ2-3; D gene uncertain. Germline-derived CDR1 and CDR2 are SGDLS and YYNGEE. Trimming left V 0 bases short and J 3 bases short, with 11 bases between. This CDR3 has 15 amino acids. The CDR3 loop reads CASSVGAVGTDTQYF. The CDR3 DNA sequence: TGTGCCAGCAGCGTAGGGGCGGTCGGGACAGATACGCAGTATTTT.

This clonotype was detected a few times. This rearrangement joins TRBV4-1 to TRBJ1-2; D remains unclear. The CDR3 spans 15 residues. CDR1 is MGHRA, CDR2 YSYEKL, per germline. Trimming cost V 0 bases and J 2 bases, with 10 bases left between them. As DNA, the CDR3 is TGCGCCAGCAGCCAAGAGGGCAGTAGAAACTATGGCTACACCTTC. It translates to CASSQEGSRNYGYTF.

The J gene is TRBJ2-3, the V gene TRBV4-1; the match to TRBD1 covers 7 bases. The V gene end was trimmed by 2 bases and the J gene end by 3 bases; junction bases not matched to a gene: 14. Germline assignment: CDR1 MGHRA and CDR2 YSYEKL. This CDR3 spans 18 amino acids. CDR3 loop: CASSQLPGETGYTDTQYF. The DNA of the CDR3 is TGCGCCAGCAGCCAACTACCGGGTGAGACAGGGTATACAGATACGCAGTATTTT.

This clonotype has only one observation. The chain has TRBV14 and TRBJ1-1; tentative D call: TRBD1 (5 bases). Trimming took off 4 bases at V and 1 base at J, with 16 bases between the two ends. The germline CDR1 and CDR2 sequences are SGHDN and FVKESK. CDR3 length: 16 residues. CDR3 coding DNA: TGTGCCAGCAGCCTCATGGGGAGGGGCGAGAACACTGAAGCTTTCTTT. It encodes CASSLMGRGENTEAFF.

V is TRBV29-1 and J is TRBJ2-3; 7 nucleotides line up with TRBD2. Losses at the gene ends were 2 bases for V and 4 bases for J; bases not matched to a gene: 3. The CDR3 runs 13 residues. Germline lookup yields CDR1 SQVTM and CDR2 ANQGSEA. The CDR3 DNA sequence: TGCAGCGTTGAATGGGGGGGTCCAGATACGCAGTATTTT. Its protein product is CSVEWGGPDTQYF.

The chain couples TRBV6-1 to TRBJ1-4; 7 bases align to TRBD1. J was trimmed by 8 bases and V by 6 bases; bases with no gene match: 9. CDR3 length: 14 residues. Germline CDR1 and CDR2: MNHNS and SASEGT. The CDR3 loop is CASRRQGISEKLFF. The DNA of the CDR3 is TGTGCCAGCAGAAGACAGGGTATAAGCGAAAAACTGTTTTTT.

This chain joins TRBV5-6 and TRBJ2-5, with TRBD2 as a possible D gene (6 bases). Trimming removed 6 bases at V and 11 bases at J, with 23 bases between. The CDR3 has 14 amino acids. Germline loops: CDR1 SGHDT, CDR2 YYEEEE. The CDR3 region has the DNA TGTGCCAGCACCACGGAGGGAGGCCGGAGGGAGCAGTACTTC. Protein sequence: CASTTEGGRREQYF.

The chain employs TRBV5-1 and TRBJ2-4; 8 positions match TRBD2. CDR3 length equals 18 residues. Trimming at V came to 3 bases and at J to 5 bases, leaving 16 bases not matched to a gene. Germline V gives CDR1 SGHRS, CDR2 YFSETQ. The CDR3 nucleotides are TGCGCCAGCAGCTCCCACGGGATCGAGAGCGGGAGCCAAAACATTCAGTACTTC. This encodes CASSSHGIESGSQNIQYF.

The rearrangement uses TRBV3-1 and TRBJ2-7, with D perhaps being TRBD1 or TRBD2 (5 bases each). V lost 2 bases to trimming and J lost 10 bases, with 12 bases between them. The germline CDR1 and CDR2 sequences are LGHDT and YNNKEL (reference sequence). The CDR3 totals 12 residues. CDR3 DNA sequence: TGTGCCAGCAGCCAAAGGGGCGGACTTCAGTACTTC. Translating gives CASSQRGGLQYF.

J is TRBJ2-1 and V is TRBV10-3, with D perhaps assigned TRBD1 or TRBD2 (5 bases each). CDR3 length: 16 residues. CDR1 ENHRY and CDR2 SYGVKD come from the germline V gene. V was pared by 2 bases and J by 4 bases, with 15 bases between. The CDR3 sequence: CAISEPRDHRYNEQFF. The CDR3 DNA is TGTGCCATCAGTGAGCCCCGGGACCATAGATACAATGAGCAGTTCTTC.

The rearrangement links TRBV20-1 to TRBJ2-3; 16 bases align to TRBD2. From germline, CDR1 is DFQATT and CDR2 SNEGSKA (reference sequence). The CDR3 has 18 amino acids. With V trimmed by 6 bases and J by 5 bases, 14 bases remained unmatched. The DNA of the CDR3 is TGCAGTGCAGAACCGGGACTAGCGGGAGGGCCACGTAAAGATACGCAGTATTTT. Its translation: CSAEPGLAGGPRKDTQYF.

The chain uses TRBV10-3 and TRBJ2-3, with D possibly being TRBD2 (6 bases). The CDR3 runs 18 residues. V was trimmed by 2 bases and J by 4 bases, leaving 22 bases between them. From germline, CDR1 is ENHRY and CDR2 SYGVKD. In DNA form, the CDR3 reads TGTGCCATCAGTGAGAGGGGTCTCCCGGCTAGCGTCCCAGATACGCAGTATTTT. Its protein is CAISERGLPASVPDTQYF.

This clonotype was seen a handful of times. This chain connects TRBV29-1 to TRBJ2-7; weak D call: TRBD1 (6 bases). Per the germline V gene, CDR1 is SQVTM and CDR2 is ANQGSEA. The V end lost 6 bases, the J end lost 3 bases, and 24 bases lay between the germline ends. CDR3 length equals 16 residues. The CDR3 nucleotides are TGCAGCGTCACACCTCAAACAGGGCAATCAGGCTACGAGCAGTACTTC. This gives the protein CSVTPQTGQSGYEQYF.

The genes are TRBV5-1 and TRBJ2-4, with D possibly TRBD1 on 6 matching bases. The DNA end favors TRBJ2-7, so the J call may be wrong. Germline loops: CDR1 SGHRS, CDR2 YFSETQ. The CDR3 runs 15 residues. CDR3 region: CASRTDLLLTYEQYF. DNA of the CDR3: TGCGCCAGCCGGACAGATCTACTCCTTACCTACGAGCAGTACTTC.

This clonotype showed up just a few times. The chain recombines TRBV29-1 with TRBJ2-1; a weak D match, TRBD2 (7 bases). Trimming took off 7 bases at V and 7 bases at J, with 17 bases between the two ends. Germline CDR1 reads SQVTM; CDR2 reads ANQGSEA. This CDR3 has 13 residues. CDR3 in amino acids: CSGMGGGWNEQFF. CDR3 sequence (DNA): TGCAGCGGAATGGGCGGGGGCTGGAATGAGCAGTTCTTC.

The chain joins TRBV5-1 to TRBJ2-5; D is perhaps TRBD1 (6 bases). The DNA end lines up better with TRBJ2-7; the J call may be wrong. Germline CDR1 reads SGHRS; CDR2 reads YFSETQ. This CDR3 spans 13 amino acids. CDR3 residues: CASSRRGPSEQYF. Written as DNA, the CDR3 is TGCGCCAGCAGCCGCAGGGGTCCGAGCGAGCAGTACTTC.

A few counts support this clonotype. The gene calls are TRBV20-1 and TRBJ2-3, with TRBD1 as a possible D gene (5 bases). CDR1 and CDR2 from the germline V gene are DFQATT and SNEGSKA (reference sequence). The CDR3 totals 14 residues. Trimming pared 4 bases from V and 0 bases from J, leaving 11 bases between. The CDR3 DNA sequence: TGCAGTGCTAATCGTCACAGGAGCACAGATACGCAGTATTTT. It is translated as CSANRHRSTDTQYF.

The rearrangement uses TRBV20-1 and TRBJ1-2; the match to TRBD1 covers 8 bases. The CDR3 sequence is 15 residues long. From germline, CDR1 is DFQATT and CDR2 SNEGSKA (reference sequence). After removal of 3 bases from V and 4 bases from J, the junction contained 10 bases not matched to a gene. The CDR3 spells CSASPKGQGGYGYTF. In DNA, the CDR3 is TGCAGTGCTAGCCCTAAAGGACAGGGAGGCTATGGCTACACCTTC.

The chain uses TRBV20-1 and TRBJ1-2, with unresolved D. There are 15 residues in the CDR3. V was pared by 1 base and J by 8 bases, with 20 bases between. The germline V gene has CDR1 DFQATT and CDR2 SNEGSKA (reference sequence). This chain's CDR3 is CSARAGGSQAGGYTF. CDR3 in DNA: TGCAGTGCTAGAGCCGGTGGGTCCCAGGCGGGGGGCTACACCTTC.